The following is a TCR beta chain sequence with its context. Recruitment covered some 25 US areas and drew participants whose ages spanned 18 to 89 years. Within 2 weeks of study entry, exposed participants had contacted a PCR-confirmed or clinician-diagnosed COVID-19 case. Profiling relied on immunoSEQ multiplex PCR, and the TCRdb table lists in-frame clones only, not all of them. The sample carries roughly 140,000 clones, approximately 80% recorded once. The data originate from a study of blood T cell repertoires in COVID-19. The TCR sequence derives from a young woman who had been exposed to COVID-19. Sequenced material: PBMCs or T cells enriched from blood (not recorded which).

This CDR3 is CATRGGLNEQYF. The CDR3 nucleotides are TGTGCCACCAGGGGGGGACTAAACGAGCAGTACTTC. This chain uses TRBV28 with TRBJ2-7; possibly TRBD1 or TRBD2 for D (7 bases each). CDR1 and CDR2 (germline): MDHEN, SYDVKM. V was pared by 10 bases and J by 5 bases, with 15 bases between. The CDR3 length is 12 residues. The complete variable domain, with remaining parts taken from reference TRBV28 and TRBJ2-7, reads DVKVTQSSRYLVKRTGEKVFLECVQDMDHENMFWYRQDPGLGLRLIYFSYDVKMKEKGDIPEGYSVSREKKERFSLILESASTNQTSMYLCATRGGLNEQYFGPGTRLTVT.